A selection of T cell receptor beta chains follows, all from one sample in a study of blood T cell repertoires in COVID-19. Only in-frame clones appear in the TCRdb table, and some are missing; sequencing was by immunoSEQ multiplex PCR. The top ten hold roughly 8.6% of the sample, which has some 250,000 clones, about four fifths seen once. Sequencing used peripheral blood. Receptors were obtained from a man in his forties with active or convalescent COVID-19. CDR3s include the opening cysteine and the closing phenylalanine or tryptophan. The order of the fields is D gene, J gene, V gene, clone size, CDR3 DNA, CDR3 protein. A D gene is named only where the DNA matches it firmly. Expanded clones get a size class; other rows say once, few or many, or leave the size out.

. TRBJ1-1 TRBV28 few TGTGCCAGCAGTTTAACCGGGAGTGTGAACACTGAAGCTTTCTTT CASSLTGSVNTEAFF
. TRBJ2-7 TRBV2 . TGTGCCAGCAGGGGGGGATCCTACGAGCAGTACTTC CASRGGSYEQYF
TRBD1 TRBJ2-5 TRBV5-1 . TGCGCCAGCAGCTTAGTGACAGGGAAAGGAGAGACCCAGTACTTC CASSLVTGKGETQYF
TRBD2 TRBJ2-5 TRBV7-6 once TGTGCCAGCAGCTTAGCGCCAGCGGGGGGGCCTTCAGAGACCCAGTACTTC CASSLAPAGGPSETQYF
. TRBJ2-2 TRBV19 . TGTGCCAGTAGCAATGAGGCCGGGGAGCTGTTTTTT CASSNEAGELFF
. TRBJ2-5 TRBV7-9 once TGTGCCAGCAGCTCGACAAGATATGAGACCCAGTACTTC CASSSTRYETQYF
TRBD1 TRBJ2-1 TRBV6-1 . TGTGCCAGCAGTGGAGGACAGGGCCGGAGCTCCTACAATGAGCAGTTCTTC CASSGGQGRSSYNEQFF
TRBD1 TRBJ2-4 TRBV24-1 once TGTGCCACCAGTGATTCGGGACAGGGCGCCAAAAACATTCAGTACTTC CATSDSGQGAKNIQYF
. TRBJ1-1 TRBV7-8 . TGTGCCAGCAGCTTCCGGGACACTGAAGCTTTCTTT CASSFRDTEAFF
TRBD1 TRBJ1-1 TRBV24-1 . TGTGCCACCAGTCCGGGACAGGGTGGGTTTGGAGAAGCTTTCTTT CATSPGQGGFGEAFF
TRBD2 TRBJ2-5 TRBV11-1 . TGTGCCAGCAGTTTTGCGGGAGGGGAGGAGACCCAGTACTTC CASSFAGGEETQYF
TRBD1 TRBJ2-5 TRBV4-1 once TGCGCCAGCAGCTACAGTGGGGACAGGGAAGAGACCCAGTACTTC CASSYSGDREETQYF
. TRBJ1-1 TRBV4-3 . TGCGCCAGCAGCCAAGATTTATCAGGTGAAGCTTTCTTT CASSQDLSGEAFF
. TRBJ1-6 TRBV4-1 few TGCGCCAGCAGCCGTGGGTCCGAGGTTTCACCCCTCCACTTT CASSRGSEVSPLHF
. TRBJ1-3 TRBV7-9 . TGTGCCAGCAGCCCAAGCGGGCTATCTGGAAACACCATATATTTT CASSPSGLSGNTIYF
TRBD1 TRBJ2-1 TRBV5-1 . TGCGCCAGCAGTCCAGGGGGTATGTTCCCCAATGAGCAGTTCTTC CASSPGGMFPNEQFF
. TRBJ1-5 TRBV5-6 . TGTGCCAGCAGCTTCCTGAATCAGCCCCAGCATTTT CASSFLNQPQHF
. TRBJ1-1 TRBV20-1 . TGCAGTTGCTTAGAGAACACTGAAGCTTTCTTT CSCLENTEAFF
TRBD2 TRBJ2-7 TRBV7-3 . TGTGCCAGCAGCCCCGTCTCGGGACTAGGATCGGGCGAGCAGTACTTC CASSPVSGLGSGEQYF
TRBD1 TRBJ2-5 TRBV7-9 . TGTGCCAGCAGCTTGATCCGGGACAGGAGAGAGACCCAGTACTTC CASSLIRDRRETQYF
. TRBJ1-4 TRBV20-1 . TGCAGTGCTAGTGAGGGGCAGGGCGAAAAACTGTTTTTT CSASEGQGEKLFF
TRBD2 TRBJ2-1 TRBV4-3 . TGCGCCAGCAGCCAAGGCGCACTAGCGGGGGCCACATACAATGAGCAGTTCTTC CASSQGALAGATYNEQFF
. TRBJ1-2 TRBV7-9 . TGTGCCAGCAGCTTTTACAGGGAACATGACTATGGCTACACCTTC CASSFYREHDYGYTF
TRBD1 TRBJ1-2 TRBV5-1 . TGCGCCAGCACGCTAAACCCCGGGACAGGGATGCGAGGCTATGGCTACACCTTC CASTLNPGTGMRGYGYTF
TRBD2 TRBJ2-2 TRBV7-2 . TGTGCCAGCAGCCGCGTAGCGGGGGGGACCGGGGAGCTGTTTTTT CASSRVAGGTGELFF
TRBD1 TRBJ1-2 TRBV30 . TGTGCCTGGACAGGGGGGAACTATGGCTACACCTTC CAWTGGNYGYTF
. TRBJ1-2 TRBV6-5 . TGTGCCAGCAGTTACCGCGGCGGGGGGCATGGCTATGGCTACACCTTC CASSYRGGGHGYGYTF
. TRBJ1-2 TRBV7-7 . TGTGCTAGCAGCTTAGGGCACCGTACGGAGGGTGGCTACACCTTC CASSLGHRTEGGYTF
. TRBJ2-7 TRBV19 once TGTGCCAGTAGTGCAGACAGGTTAGACTACGAGCAGTACTTC CASSADRLDYEQYF
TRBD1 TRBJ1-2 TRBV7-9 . TGTGCCAGCAGCTTAAGCCCGACAGGGGTGGGCTATGGCTACACCTTC CASSLSPTGVGYGYTF
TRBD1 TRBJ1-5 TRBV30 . TGTGCCTGGAGCGACACAGGGGGCAGTCAGCCCCAGCATTTT CAWSDTGGSQPQHF
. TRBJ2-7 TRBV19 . TGTGCCAGTAGCCCCCAGGGTGGCGAGCAGTACTTC CASSPQGGEQYF
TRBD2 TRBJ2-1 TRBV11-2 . TGTGCCACCTCTAGCGGGGCCTACAATGAGCAGTTCTTC CATSSGAYNEQFF
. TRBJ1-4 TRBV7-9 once TGTGCCAGCGCCGGGAGGAGGCGTGACGAAAAACTGTTTTTT CASAGRRRDEKLFF
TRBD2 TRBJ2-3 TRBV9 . TGTGCCAGCAGCCCCCGGGGGGGTAGTACAGATACGCAGTATTTT CASSPRGGSTDTQYF
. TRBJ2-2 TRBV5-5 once TGTGCCAGCAGCCCGACAGGGAACACCGGGGAGCTGTTTTTT CASSPTGNTGELFF
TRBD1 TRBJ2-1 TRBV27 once TGTGCCAGCAGAAACAGGGGGCTCCCATTAAGCTCCTACAATGAGCAGTTCTTC CASRNRGLPLSSYNEQFF
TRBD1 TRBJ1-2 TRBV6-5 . TGTGCCAGCAGAGTGGGACAGGGCGATGGCTACACCTTC CASRVGQGDGYTF
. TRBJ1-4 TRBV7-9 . TGTGCCAGCAGCTATGGTACGGGGGGGAATGAAAAACTGTTTTTT CASSYGTGGNEKLFF
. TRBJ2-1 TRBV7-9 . TGTGCCAGCGCTCGGAATGAGCAGTTCTTC CASARNEQFF
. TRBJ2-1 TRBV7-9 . TGTGCCAGCAGCTCAACTGTAAACCGACAGGTCCGCTCCTACAATGAGCAGTTCTTC CASSSTVNRQVRSYNEQFF
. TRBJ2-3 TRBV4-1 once TGCGCCAGCAGCCAAGAAGGGGGAATTAACAGCCCGCAGTATTTT CASSQEGGINSPQYF
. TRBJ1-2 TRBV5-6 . TGTGCCAGCAGCCAAGCGGGGGCATCCTATGGCTACACCTTC CASSQAGASYGYTF
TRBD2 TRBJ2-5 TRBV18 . TGTGCCAGCTCACCACTCTCGGCTCTAGCGGGGGGCCATCAAGAGACCCAGTACTTC CASSPLSALAGGHQETQYF
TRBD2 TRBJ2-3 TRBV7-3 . TGTGCCAGCAGTCCCATAGCGGGGGGGCGGACAGATACGCAGTATTTT CASSPIAGGRTDTQYF
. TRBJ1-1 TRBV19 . TGTGCCAGTAGGAGTGGGCAGGCTGGCACTGAAGCTTTCTTT CASRSGQAGTEAFF
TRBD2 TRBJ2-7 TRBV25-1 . TGTGCCAGTGCGGGAGCGGGGAGGTCCTACGAGCAGTACTTC CASAGAGRSYEQYF
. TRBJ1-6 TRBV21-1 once TGTGCCAGCAGCAAAGTTGGGGAGGCGAATTCACCCCTCCACTTT CASSKVGEANSPLHF
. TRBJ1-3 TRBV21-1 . TGTGCCAGCAGCTCGGTGCCCCCAGGGGGCGGAAACACCATATATTTT CASSSVPPGGGNTIYF
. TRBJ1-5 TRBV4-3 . TGCGCCAGCAGCCAAGATGCGGGGGGCAATCAGCCCCAGCATTTT CASSQDAGGNQPQHF
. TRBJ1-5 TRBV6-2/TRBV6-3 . TGTGCCAGCAGTCCAGGGCTGGTGGGACAGCCCCAGCATTTT CASSPGLVGQPQHF
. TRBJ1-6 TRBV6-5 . TGTGCCAGCAGTTACTCGATCGGGAGCGGTTCACCCCTCCACTTT CASSYSIGSGSPLHF
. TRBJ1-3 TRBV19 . TGTGCCAGTAGTATTTTGGGGACACATTCTGGAAACACCATATATTTT CASSILGTHSGNTIYF
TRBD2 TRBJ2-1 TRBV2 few TGTGCCAGCAGAACCGGGGCTAGCGGATCTTCCTACAATGAGCAGTTCTTC CASRTGASGSSYNEQFF
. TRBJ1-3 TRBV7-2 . TGTGCCAGCAGTTTGGCAGCGGACTCTTCCTATGGAAACACCATATATTTT CASSLAADSSYGNTIYF
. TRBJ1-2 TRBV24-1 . TGTGCCACCAGTGGACAAAATGGCTACACCTTC CATSGQNGYTF
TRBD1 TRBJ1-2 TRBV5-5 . TGTGCCAGCACCCTGCGGGACAGGGGCTATGGCTACACCTTC CASTLRDRGYGYTF
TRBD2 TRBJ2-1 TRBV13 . TGTGCCAGCTCGAAGTGGCTAGCGGGAGGGGTCTCCTACAATGAGCAGTTCTTC CASSKWLAGGVSYNEQFF